The text below deals with one T cell receptor (beta chain). Its antigen remains unknown. Germline CDR1 and CDR2: GTSNPN and SVGIG (reference sequence). Trimming took 2 bases from V and 0 from J, leaving 7 bases between them. The CDR3 contains 14 residues. The entry originates in a study of chemoradiotherapy in HPV16-positive cancers. For the study at large: Candidate HPV-specific clones and shared TCR motifs came from two HPV16-positive patients. Study outcomes and limitations: Candidate HPV-specific clones and E7-related TCR motifs grew in tumor during treatment. Only a couple of HPV16-positive patients supplied the functional HPV-specificity definition.

Sequencing was performed with immunoSEQ multiplex PCR; in TCRdb, only in-frame clones are kept and a portion is missing. The repertoire holds 20,000 to 25,000 clones, with around 78% as singletons. The sequence derives from a human donor with HPV-associated anogenital cancer. Sampling took place from a patient who underwent chemoradiotherapy. This rearrangement joins TRBV30 to TRBJ2-2; tentatively, D is TRBD1 (6 bases). Here the CDR3 reads CAWSRGTNTGELFF. As DNA, the CDR3 is TGTGCCTGGAGTAGGGGGACGAACACCGGGGAGCTGTTTTTT.